These T cell receptor beta chains were read from a single sample in a study of blood T cell repertoires in COVID-19. Produced via immunoSEQ multiplex PCR; TCRdb's table is partial and in-frame only. The table includes over 300,000 clones, 85% detected once. Input material: peripheral blood. The receptors shown here come from a human donor in a cohort sampled during active COVID-19. CDR3s include the opening cysteine and the closing phenylalanine or tryptophan. D genes are given only for firm matches. Only some rows state a clone size, as once, few, many or a class for expanded clones.

V,J,D,size,DNA,CDR3
TRBV4-1,TRBJ1-1,NA,NA,TGCGCCAGCAGCCAACCAGGGGACACTGAAGCTTTCTTT,CASSQPGDTEAFF
TRBV19,TRBJ2-6,NA,NA,TGTGCCAGTAGTAGACTGGGCTCTGGGGCCAACGTCCTGACTTTC,CASSRLGSGANVLTF
TRBV19,TRBJ1-2,TRBD1,NA,TGTGCCATCTCGGACAGGACTAACTATGGCTACACCTTC,CAISDRTNYGYTF
TRBV5-6,TRBJ2-2,NA,NA,TGTGCCAGCAGCTTGGTACAGGGTGCCGGGGAGCTGTTTTTT,CASSLVQGAGELFF
TRBV5-5,TRBJ2-2,NA,NA,TGTGCCAGCAGCCCCGGCAGGACAGCTAACACCGGGGAGCTGTTTTTT,CASSPGRTANTGELFF
TRBV27,TRBJ1-1,NA,NA,TGTGCCAGCAGTTTACGGGGTGAGACTGAAGCTTTCTTT,CASSLRGETEAFF
TRBV28,TRBJ2-3,NA,NA,TGTGCCAGCAGTTACGCGCCAACTTACACAGATACGCAGTATTTT,CASSYAPTYTDTQYF
TRBV5-1,TRBJ2-5,NA,once,TGCGCCAGCAGACCTTTAATGGACAGGGAGGGGACCCAGTACTTC,CASRPLMDREGTQYF
TRBV7-8,TRBJ1-6,TRBD1,NA,TGTGCCAGCGGACGGGGACAGGGTGTTTATCCCCTCCACTTT,CASGRGQGVYPLHF
TRBV5-1,TRBJ1-1,NA,NA,TGCGCCAGCAGCCAGGGACTTGGGGACACTGAAGCTTTCTTT,CASSQGLGDTEAFF
TRBV11-3,TRBJ2-1,TRBD2,NA,TGTGCCAGCAGCTTAATTAGCGGGGTTAGCAATGAGCAGTTCTTC,CASSLISGVSNEQFF
TRBV27,TRBJ1-6,TRBD1,NA,TGTGCCAGCAGGCAGGGGGCACATAATTCACCCCTCCACTTT,CASRQGAHNSPLHF
TRBV10-3,TRBJ2-1,TRBD2,NA,TGTGCCATCAAAGGGACTACTAGGGCCGATGAGCAGTTCTTC,CAIKGTTRADEQFF
TRBV12-5,TRBJ2-1,TRBD1,NA,TGTGCTAGTGGCCGGGACAGGCTCTCCTACAATGAGCAGTTCTTC,CASGRDRLSYNEQFF
TRBV15,TRBJ2-1,TRBD2,NA,TGTGCCACCAGCAGAGATCCGAGCGGGATGTCAAGTGAGCAGTTCTTC,CATSRDPSGMSSEQFF
TRBV14,TRBJ1-1,NA,NA,TGTGCCAGCAGCCATCTAGGGCAGGGGTTGAACACTGAAGCTTTCTTT,CASSHLGQGLNTEAFF
TRBV7-9,TRBJ2-3,NA,NA,TGTGCCAGCAGCCGATCACGAGGGGGTGCTGATACGCAGTATTTT,CASSRSRGGADTQYF
TRBV11-2,TRBJ2-7,NA,NA,TGTGCCAGCAGCCCCCCCAGCCGGGGTTCCTACGAGCAGTACTTC,CASSPPSRGSYEQYF
TRBV3-1/TRBV3-2,TRBJ2-3,TRBD2,NA,TGTGCCAGCAGCCAAGATTTAGCGGGGGTCCTCACAGATACGCAGTATTTT,CASSQDLAGVLTDTQYF
TRBV7-3,TRBJ1-6,NA,NA,TGTGCCAGCAGCTTGGGAACAGGTTCAAATAATTCACCCCTCCACTTT,CASSLGTGSNNSPLHF
TRBV6-4,TRBJ1-5,NA,NA,TGTGCCAGCAGTGACCAGGGAGGGCAGCCCCGGCATTTT,CASSDQGGQPRHF
TRBV5-1,TRBJ2-7,TRBD1,NA,TGCGCCAGCAGCTCCGGGACAGGCACCTACGAGCAGTACTTC,CASSSGTGTYEQYF
TRBV6-5,TRBJ1-1,NA,once,TGTGCCAGCAGTCGCCGAGACACTGAAGCTTTCTTT,CASSRRDTEAFF
TRBV24-1,TRBJ2-3,NA,NA,TGTGCCACTACTCGGGGGGCGACAGATACGCAGTATTTT,CATTRGATDTQYF
TRBV5-4,TRBJ2-1,TRBD2,NA,TGTGCCAGCACCCTAGCGGGCTACTCCTACAATGAGCAGTTCTTC,CASTLAGYSYNEQFF
TRBV10-2,TRBJ2-2,NA,few,TGCGCCAGCCGATCACGGAGAACCTTGGAGAACACCGGGGAGCTGTTTTTT,CASRSRRTLENTGELFF
TRBV24-1,TRBJ1-5,TRBD1,NA,TGTGCCACCAGTGATCCCGCCGGTGGGGGACAGGTTGGGAATCAGCCCCAGCATTTT,CATSDPAGGGQVGNQPQHF
TRBV6-5,TRBJ1-3,NA,NA,TGTGCCAGCAGCTCGGTCTCTGGAAACACCATATATTTT,CASSSVSGNTIYF
TRBV7-9,TRBJ1-5,NA,NA,TGTGCCAGCAGCTCCGGGGGGGGCAAAGAAGTCCAGCCCCAGCATTTT,CASSSGGGKEVQPQHF
TRBV10-2,TRBJ2-1,TRBD2,NA,TGCGCCAGCAGTGAAGCGGGAAATGAGCAGTTCTTC,CASSEAGNEQFF
TRBV19,TRBJ2-7,TRBD1,NA,TGTGCCAGTAGTATACAGGGGACAGTACCCTACGAGCAGTACTTC,CASSIQGTVPYEQYF
TRBV15,TRBJ2-7,NA,NA,TGTGCCACCAGCAGAGATCTGGTTCCACAGACCTACGCCTACGAGCAGTACTTC,CATSRDLVPQTYAYEQYF
TRBV7-3,TRBJ2-3,TRBD2,NA,TGTGCCAGCAGCCCGACTAGCGGGGGGCCGGGAGATACGCAGTATTTT,CASSPTSGGPGDTQYF
TRBV18,TRBJ2-7,TRBD2,NA,TGTGCCAGCTCACCTCGTAGCGGGGTCTACGAGCAGTACTTC,CASSPRSGVYEQYF
TRBV3-1/TRBV3-2,TRBJ2-1,TRBD1,NA,TGTGCCAGCAGCCGGGACAGGGGGTACAACAATGAGCAGTTCTTC,CASSRDRGYNNEQFF
TRBV28,TRBJ1-6,TRBD1,NA,TGTGCCAGCAGCGCCGGGACAGGGGGAACACCCCTCCACTTT,CASSAGTGGTPLHF
TRBV7-9,TRBJ1-4,NA,NA,TGTGCCAGCAGCTTAGTTGGGGCAGGAAGGGAATATGAAAAACTGTTTTTT,CASSLVGAGREYEKLFF
TRBV7-8,TRBJ1-1,TRBD1,NA,TGTGCCAGCAGCTTAGCCCCGGACAGGGCGCCCACTGAAGCTTTCTTT,CASSLAPDRAPTEAFF
TRBV10-2,TRBJ1-5,TRBD1,few,TGCGCCAGCAGTGGGACAGGGGCGGGGGAGAATCAGCCCCAGCATTTT,CASSGTGAGENQPQHF
TRBV7-9,TRBJ1-4,TRBD1,NA,TGTGCCAGCAGCTTAGCGTCAGGGGGCCTAACTAATGAAAAACTGTTTTTT,CASSLASGGLTNEKLFF